This T cell receptor beta chain is from a study of blood T cell repertoires in COVID-19. Looking at the study overall: Samples taken during acute and convalescent COVID-19 were collected in the United States, Italy and Spain. The cDNA or gDNA used as material had been derived from T cells, B-cell-depleted T cells, or PBMCs.

Under the authors' procedure: Estimated nucleated cell counts came from reference gene primer amplification. The table came from immunoSEQ multiplex PCR; TCRdb's copy has only in-frame clones and leaves some out. Clone size and the V and J calls come from that table; the DNA yielded D and trimming. This sample carries about 440,000 clones, around 88% of them seen once, and the ten largest clones take 10% to 15%. Per the germline V gene, CDR1 is SGHVS and CDR2 is FQNEAQ. The CDR3 is 11 amino acids. V trimming: 7 bases; J trimming: 9 bases; junction bases outside the gene matches: 4. Seattle cases were enrolled at active infection and followed longitudinally.

Material for sequencing was peripheral blood. This sequence originates from a woman aged 50 to 60 with COVID-19, enrolled during active disease. The genes are TRBV7-8 and TRBJ2-7; 9 nucleotides match TRBD2. In DNA, the CDR3 is TGTGCCAGCAACGGCGGGGGGGGGCAGTACTTC. The encoded protein is CASNGGGGQYF. Full variable domain (missing parts from reference TRBV7-8 and TRBJ2-7): GAGVSQSPRYKVAKRGQDVALRCDPISGHVSLFWYQQALGQGPEFLTYFQNEAQLDKSGLPSDRFFAERPEGSVSTLKIQRTQQEDSAVYLCASNGGGGQYFGPGTRLTVT.